This record concerns one T cell receptor beta chain sequence. The antigen this receptor binds is unknown. Base qualities were left out, and no much larger clone turns up one base away. The data were obtained in a study of control samples from healthy donors and cancer patients (dated by TCRdb to about 2020). Library prep was done by the immunoSEQ multiplex PCR assay. This immuneACCESS table, as held by TCRdb, lists in-frame sequences with V and J called but not all clones. Of the missing ones, under half trace to an unresolved V gene in checked studies; the others have no known cause. Across this sample there are about 82,000 clones, with approximately 89% seen only once. The ten largest clonotypes hold about a fifth of the sample. Sequencing was done on a sample of blood. The origin of this receptor is a man between 50 and 59 years old in good health.

The DNA sequence is given as TGTGCCAGTACGGGGGCGCTATCCGAGCAGTACTTC. The translation is CASTGALSEQYF. The sequence is built from TRBV19 and TRBJ2-7; the D gene is tentatively TRBD1 or TRBD2, each matching 6 bases. The germline V gene (reference sequence) sets CDR1 to LNHDA and CDR2 to SQIVND. Trimming removed 7 bases from V and 6 bases from J, leaving 13 bases between the germline ends. The CDR3 runs 12 amino acids, cysteine and phenylalanine included. The entry retains the CDR3 DNA only, 36 bases that are in frame from base 1.